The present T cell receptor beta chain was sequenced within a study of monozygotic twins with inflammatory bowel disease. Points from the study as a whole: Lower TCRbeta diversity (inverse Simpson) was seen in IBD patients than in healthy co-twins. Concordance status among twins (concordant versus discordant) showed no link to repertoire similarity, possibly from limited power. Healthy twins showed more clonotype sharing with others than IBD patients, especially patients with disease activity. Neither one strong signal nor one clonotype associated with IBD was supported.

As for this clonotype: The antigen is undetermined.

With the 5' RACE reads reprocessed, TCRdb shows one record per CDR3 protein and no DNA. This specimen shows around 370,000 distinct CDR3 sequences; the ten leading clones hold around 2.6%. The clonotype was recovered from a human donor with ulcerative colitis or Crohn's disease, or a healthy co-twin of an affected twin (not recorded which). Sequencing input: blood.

This CDR3 is CASSLGYRDGYTF. The rearrangement uses TRBV7-8 and TRBJ1-2; the TCRdb D gene call, TRBD1, has no DNA to confirm it. The CDR3 consists of 13 residues. The germline gives CDR1 SGHVS, CDR2 FQNEAQ.